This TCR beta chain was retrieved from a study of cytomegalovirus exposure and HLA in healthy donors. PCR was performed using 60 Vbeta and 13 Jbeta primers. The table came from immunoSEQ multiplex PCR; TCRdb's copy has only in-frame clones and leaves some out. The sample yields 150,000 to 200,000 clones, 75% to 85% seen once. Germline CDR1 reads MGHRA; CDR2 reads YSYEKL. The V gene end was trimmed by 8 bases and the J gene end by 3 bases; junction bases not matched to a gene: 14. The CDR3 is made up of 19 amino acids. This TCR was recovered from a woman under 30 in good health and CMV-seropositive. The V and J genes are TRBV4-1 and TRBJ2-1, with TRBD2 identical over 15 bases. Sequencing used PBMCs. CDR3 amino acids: CASGPLGLAGGPVYNEQFF. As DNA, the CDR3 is TGCGCCAGCGGACCCCTGGGACTAGCGGGGGGCCCCGTCTACAATGAGCAGTTCTTC.